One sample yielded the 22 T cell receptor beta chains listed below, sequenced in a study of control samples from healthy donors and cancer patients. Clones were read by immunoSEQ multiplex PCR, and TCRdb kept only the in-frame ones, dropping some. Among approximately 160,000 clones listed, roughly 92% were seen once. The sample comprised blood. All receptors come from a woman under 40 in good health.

The CDR3 region is CASSPTRDSPNSPLHF. CDR3 nucleotide sequence: TGTGCCAGCTCACCTACCCGGGACAGCCCTAATTCACCCCTCCACTTT. The genes are TRBV18 and TRBJ1-6; TRBD1 matches at 7 bases. V was clipped by 3 bases and J by 6 bases; unmatched bases: 8. Germline V gene sequence: CDR1 KGHSH, CDR2 LQKENI. This CDR3 comprises 16 residues.

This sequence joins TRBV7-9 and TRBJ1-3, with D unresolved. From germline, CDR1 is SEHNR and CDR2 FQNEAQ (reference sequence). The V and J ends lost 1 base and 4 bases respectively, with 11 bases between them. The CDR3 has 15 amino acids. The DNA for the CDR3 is TGTGCCAGCAGCTTAGAACTCCGGGTCGGAAACACCATATATTTT. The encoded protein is CASSLELRVGNTIYF. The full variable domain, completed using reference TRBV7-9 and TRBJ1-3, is DTGVSQNPRHKITKRGQNVTFRCDPISEHNRLYWYRQTLGQGPEFLTYFQNEAQLEKSRLLSDRFSAERPKGSFSTLEIQRTEQGDSAMYLCASSLELRVGNTIYFGEGSWLTVV.

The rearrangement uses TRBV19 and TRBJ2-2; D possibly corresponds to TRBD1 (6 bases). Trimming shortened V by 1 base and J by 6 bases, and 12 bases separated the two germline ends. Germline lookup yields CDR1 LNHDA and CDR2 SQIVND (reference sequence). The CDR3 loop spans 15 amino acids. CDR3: CASSIVGRQAGELFF. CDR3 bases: TGTGCCAGTAGTATAGTGGGTCGACAGGCCGGGGAGCTGTTTTTT.

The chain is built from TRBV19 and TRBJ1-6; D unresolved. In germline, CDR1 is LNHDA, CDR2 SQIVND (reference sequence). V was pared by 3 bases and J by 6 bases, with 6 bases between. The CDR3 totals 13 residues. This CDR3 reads CASSIWTNSPLHF. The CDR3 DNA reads TGTGCCAGTAGTATTTGGACTAATTCACCCCTCCACTTT.

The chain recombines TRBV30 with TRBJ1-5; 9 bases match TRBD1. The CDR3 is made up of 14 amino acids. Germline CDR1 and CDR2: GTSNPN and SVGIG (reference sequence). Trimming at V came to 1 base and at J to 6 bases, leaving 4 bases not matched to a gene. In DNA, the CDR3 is TGTGCCTGGAGTGGGACAGGGGATAGTCAGCCCCAGCATTTT. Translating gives CAWSGTGDSQPQHF. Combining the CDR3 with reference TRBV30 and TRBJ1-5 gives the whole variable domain SQTIHQWPATLVQPVGSPLSLECTVEGTSNPNLYWYRQAAGRGLQLLFYSVGIGQISSEVPQNLSASRPQDRQFILSSKKLLLSDSGFYLCAWSGTGDSQPQHFGDGTRLSIL.

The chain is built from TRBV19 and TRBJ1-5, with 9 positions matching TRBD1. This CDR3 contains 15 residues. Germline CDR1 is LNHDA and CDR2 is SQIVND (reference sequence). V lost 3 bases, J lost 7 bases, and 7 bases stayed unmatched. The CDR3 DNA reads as TGTGCCAGTAGTATCGGGGGACAGGGTCGGCAGCCCCAGCATTTT. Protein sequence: CASSIGGQGRQPQHF.

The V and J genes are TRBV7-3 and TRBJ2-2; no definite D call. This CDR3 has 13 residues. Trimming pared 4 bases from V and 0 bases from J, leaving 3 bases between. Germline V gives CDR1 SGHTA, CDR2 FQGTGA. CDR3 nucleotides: TGTGCCAGCAGCTCCGCGAACACCGGGGAGCTGTTTTTT. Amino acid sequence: CASSSANTGELFF.

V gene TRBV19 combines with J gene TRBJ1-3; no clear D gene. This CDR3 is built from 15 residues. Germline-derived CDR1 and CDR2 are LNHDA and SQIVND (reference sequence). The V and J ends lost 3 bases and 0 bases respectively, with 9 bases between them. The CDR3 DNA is TGTGCCAGTAGTATTAGCGGAACCTCTGGAAACACCATATATTTT. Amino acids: CASSISGTSGNTIYF.

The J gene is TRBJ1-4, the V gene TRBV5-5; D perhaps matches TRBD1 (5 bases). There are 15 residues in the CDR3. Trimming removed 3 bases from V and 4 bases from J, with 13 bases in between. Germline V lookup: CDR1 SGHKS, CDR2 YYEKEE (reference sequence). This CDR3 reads CASSSDVQVNEKLFF. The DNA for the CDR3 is TGTGCCAGCAGCTCTGACGTACAGGTTAATGAAAAACTGTTTTTT.

In nucleotides, the CDR3 is TGTGCCAGTGATGGCAGGGGGGGAATCACAAGCAGGGTCAATCAGCCCCAGCATTTT. Protein sequence: CASDGRGGITSRVNQPQHF. The chain employs TRBV19 and TRBJ1-5; 7 bases line up with TRBD1. The V segment lost 8 bases and the J segment 3 bases; nucleotides outside the gene matches: 22. Germline V gene data show CDR1 as LNHDA and CDR2 as SQIVND (reference sequence). The CDR3 spans 19 residues.

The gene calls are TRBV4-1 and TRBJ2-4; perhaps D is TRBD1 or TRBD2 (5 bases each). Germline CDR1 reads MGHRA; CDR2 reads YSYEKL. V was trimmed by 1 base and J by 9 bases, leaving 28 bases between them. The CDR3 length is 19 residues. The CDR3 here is CASSQAHDTGRGSFVIQYF. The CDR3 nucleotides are TGCGCCAGCAGCCAAGCTCATGACACGGGGCGCGGGTCTTTTGTCATTCAGTACTTC.

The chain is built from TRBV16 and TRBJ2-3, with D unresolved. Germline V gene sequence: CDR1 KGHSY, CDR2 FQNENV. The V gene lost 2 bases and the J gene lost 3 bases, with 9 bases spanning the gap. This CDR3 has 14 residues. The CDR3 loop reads CASSQGLRTDTQYF. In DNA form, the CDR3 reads TGTGCCAGCAGCCAAGGTCTCAGGACAGATACGCAGTATTTT.

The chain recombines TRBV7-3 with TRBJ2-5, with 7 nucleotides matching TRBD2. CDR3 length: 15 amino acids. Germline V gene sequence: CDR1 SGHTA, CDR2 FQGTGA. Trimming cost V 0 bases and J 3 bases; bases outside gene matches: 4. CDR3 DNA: TGTGCCAGCAGCTTAACGGGCCTAGCGGAAGAGACCCAGTACTTC. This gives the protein CASSLTGLAEETQYF.

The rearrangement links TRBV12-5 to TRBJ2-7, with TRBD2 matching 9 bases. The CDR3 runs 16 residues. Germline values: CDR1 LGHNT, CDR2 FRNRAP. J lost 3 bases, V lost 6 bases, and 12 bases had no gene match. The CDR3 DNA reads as TGTGCTAGTGGACACCCTAGCGGGAAGAATAACTACGAGCAGTACTTC. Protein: CASGHPSGKNNYEQYF.

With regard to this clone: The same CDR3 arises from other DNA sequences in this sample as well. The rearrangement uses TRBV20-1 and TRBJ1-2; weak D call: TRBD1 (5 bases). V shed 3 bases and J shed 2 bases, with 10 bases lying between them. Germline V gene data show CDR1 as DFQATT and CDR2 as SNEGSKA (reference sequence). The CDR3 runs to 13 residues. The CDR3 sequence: CSASSGGNYGYTF. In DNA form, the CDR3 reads TGCAGTGCTAGTTCGGGGGGGAACTATGGCTACACCTTC.

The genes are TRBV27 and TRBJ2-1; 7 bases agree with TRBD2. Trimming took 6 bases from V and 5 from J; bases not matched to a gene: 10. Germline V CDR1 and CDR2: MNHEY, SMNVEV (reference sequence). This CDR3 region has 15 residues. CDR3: CASRILASGNNEQFF. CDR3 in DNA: TGTGCCAGCAGGATTTTGGCTAGCGGAAACAATGAGCAGTTCTTC.

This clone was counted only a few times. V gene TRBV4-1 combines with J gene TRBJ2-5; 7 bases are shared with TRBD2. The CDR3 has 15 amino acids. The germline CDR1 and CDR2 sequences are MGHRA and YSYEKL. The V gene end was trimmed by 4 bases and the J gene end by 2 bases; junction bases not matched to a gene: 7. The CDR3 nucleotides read TGCGCCAGCAGCCTCGGCTACGGGGGGCAAGAGACCCAGTACTTC. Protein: CASSLGYGGQETQYF.

The DNA for the CDR3 is TGTGCCAGCAGCCCTAGCGGGAGTATCCCTAATGAGCAGTTCTTC. Translating gives CASSPSGSIPNEQFF. V is TRBV6-4 and J is TRBJ2-1; 10 nucleotides agree with TRBD2. Germline V gene lookup returns CDR1 MRHNA and CDR2 SNTAGT. The V and J ends lost 6 bases and 7 bases, in that order; junction bases with no gene match: 9. The length of the CDR3 is 15 residues.

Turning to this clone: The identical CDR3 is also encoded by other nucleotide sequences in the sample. The CDR3 spells CASSWTSGSYEQYF. DNA of the CDR3: TGTGCCAGCAGCTGGACTAGCGGGTCCTACGAGCAGTACTTC. The chain is built from TRBV7-2 and TRBJ2-7; 11 positions agree with TRBD2. Germline CDR1 reads SGHTA; CDR2 reads FQGNSA. The CDR3 has 14 amino acids. J was trimmed by 1 base and V by 4 bases; bases with no gene match: 0.

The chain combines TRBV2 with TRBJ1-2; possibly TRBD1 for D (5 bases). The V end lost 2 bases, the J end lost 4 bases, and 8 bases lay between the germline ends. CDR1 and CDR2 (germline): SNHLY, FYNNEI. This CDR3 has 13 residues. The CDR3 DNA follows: TGTGCCAGCAGTGAATTGGGGCTCTATGGCTACACCTTC. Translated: CASSELGLYGYTF.

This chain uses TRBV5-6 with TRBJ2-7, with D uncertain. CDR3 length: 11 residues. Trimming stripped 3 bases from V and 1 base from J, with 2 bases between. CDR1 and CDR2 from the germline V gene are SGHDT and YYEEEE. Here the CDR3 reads CASSSSYEQYF. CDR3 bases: TGTGCCAGCAGCTCTTCCTACGAGCAGTACTTC.

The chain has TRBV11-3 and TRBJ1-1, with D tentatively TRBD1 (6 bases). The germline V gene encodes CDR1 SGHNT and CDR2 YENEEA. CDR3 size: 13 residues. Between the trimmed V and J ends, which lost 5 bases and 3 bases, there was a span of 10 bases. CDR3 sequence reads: CASSGGFDTEAFF. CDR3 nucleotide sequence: TGTGCCAGCAGCGGGGGCTTTGACACTGAAGCTTTCTTT. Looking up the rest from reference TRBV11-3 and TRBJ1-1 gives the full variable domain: EAGVVQSPRYKIIEKKQPVAFWCNPISGHNTLYWYLQNLGQGPELLIRYENEEAVDDSQLPKDRFSAERLKGVDSTLKIQPAELGDSAVYLCASSGGFDTEAFFGQGTRLTVV.